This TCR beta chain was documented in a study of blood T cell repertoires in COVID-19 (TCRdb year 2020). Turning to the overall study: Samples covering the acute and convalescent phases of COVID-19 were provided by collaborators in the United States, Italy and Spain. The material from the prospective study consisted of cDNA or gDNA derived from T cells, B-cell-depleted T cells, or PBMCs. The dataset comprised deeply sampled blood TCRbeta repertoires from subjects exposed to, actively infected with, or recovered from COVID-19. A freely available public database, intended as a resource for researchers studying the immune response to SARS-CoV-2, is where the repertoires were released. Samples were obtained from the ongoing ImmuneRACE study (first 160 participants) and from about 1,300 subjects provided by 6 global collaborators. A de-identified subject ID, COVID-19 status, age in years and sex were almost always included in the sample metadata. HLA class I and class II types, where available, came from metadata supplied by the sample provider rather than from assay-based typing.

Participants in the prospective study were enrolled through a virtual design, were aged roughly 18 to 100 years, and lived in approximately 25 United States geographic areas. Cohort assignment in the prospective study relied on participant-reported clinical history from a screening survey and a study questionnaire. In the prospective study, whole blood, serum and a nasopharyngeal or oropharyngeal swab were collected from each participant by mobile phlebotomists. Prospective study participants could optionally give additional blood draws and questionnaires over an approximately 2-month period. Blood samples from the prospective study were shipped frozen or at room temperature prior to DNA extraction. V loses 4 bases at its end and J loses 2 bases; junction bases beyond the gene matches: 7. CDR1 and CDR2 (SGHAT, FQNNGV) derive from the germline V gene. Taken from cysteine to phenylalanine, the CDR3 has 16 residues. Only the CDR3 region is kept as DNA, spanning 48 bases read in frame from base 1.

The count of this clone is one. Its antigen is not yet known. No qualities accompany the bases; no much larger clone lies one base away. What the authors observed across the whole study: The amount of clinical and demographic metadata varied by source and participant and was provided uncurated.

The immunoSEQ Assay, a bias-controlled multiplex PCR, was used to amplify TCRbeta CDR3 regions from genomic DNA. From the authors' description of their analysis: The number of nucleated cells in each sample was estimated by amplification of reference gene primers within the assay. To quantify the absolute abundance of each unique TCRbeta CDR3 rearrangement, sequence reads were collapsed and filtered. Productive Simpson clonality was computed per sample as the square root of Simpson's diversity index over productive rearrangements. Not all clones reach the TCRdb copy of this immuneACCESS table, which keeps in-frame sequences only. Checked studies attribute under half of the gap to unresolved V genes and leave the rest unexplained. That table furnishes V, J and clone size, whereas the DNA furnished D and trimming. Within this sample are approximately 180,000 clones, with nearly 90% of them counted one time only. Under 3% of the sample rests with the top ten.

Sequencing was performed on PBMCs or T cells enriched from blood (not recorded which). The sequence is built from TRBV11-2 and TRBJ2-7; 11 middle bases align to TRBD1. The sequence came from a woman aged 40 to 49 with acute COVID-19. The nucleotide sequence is TGTGCCAGCAGCTCCTACCGGGGACAGGGGGCCTACGAGCAGTACTTC. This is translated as CASSSYRGQGAYEQYF.